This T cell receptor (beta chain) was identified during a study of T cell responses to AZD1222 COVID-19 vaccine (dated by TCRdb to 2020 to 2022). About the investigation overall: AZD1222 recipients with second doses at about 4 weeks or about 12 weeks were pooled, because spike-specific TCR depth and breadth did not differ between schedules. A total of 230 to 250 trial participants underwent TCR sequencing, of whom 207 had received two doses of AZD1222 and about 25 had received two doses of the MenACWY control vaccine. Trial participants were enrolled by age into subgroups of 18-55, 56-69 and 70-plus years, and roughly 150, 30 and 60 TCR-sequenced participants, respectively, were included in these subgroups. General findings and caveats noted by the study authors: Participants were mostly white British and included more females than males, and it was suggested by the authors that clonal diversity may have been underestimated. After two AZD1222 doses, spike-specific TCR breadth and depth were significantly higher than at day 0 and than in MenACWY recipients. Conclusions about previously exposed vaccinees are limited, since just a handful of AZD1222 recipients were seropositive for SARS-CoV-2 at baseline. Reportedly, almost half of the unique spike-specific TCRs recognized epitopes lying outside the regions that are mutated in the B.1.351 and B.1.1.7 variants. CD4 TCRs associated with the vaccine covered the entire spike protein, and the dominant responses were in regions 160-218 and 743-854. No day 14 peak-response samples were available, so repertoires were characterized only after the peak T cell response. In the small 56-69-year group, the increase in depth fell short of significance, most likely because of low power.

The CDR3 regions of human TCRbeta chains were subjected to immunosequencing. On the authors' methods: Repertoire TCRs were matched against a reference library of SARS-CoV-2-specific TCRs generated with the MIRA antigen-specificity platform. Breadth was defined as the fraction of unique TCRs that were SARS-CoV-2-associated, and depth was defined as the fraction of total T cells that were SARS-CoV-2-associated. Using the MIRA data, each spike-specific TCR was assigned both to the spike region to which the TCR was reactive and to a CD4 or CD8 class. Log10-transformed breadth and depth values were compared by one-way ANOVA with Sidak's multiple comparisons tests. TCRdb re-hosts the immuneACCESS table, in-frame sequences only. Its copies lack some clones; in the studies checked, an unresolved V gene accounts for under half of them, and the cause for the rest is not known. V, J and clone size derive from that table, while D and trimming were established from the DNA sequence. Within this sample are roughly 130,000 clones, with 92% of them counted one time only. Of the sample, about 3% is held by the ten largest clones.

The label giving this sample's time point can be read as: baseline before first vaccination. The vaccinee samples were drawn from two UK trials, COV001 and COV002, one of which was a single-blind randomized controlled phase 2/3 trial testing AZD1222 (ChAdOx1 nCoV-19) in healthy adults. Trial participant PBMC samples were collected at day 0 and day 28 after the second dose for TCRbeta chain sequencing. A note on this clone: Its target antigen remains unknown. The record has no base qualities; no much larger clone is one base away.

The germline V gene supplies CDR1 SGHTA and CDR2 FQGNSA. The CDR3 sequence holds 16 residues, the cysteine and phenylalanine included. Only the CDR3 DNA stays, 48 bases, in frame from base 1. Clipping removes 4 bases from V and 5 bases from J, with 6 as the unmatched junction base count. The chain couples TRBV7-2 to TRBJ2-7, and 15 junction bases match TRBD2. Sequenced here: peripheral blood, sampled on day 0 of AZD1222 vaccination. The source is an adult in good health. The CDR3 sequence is CASSYGTSGRFNEQYF. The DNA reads TGTGCCAGCAGCTACGGGACTAGCGGGAGGTTTAACGAGCAGTACTTC. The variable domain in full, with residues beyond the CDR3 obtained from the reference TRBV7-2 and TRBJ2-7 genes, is GAGVSQSPSNKVTEKGKDVELRCDPISGHTALYWYRQSLGQGLEFLIYFQGNSAPDKSGLPSDRFSAERTGGSVSTLTIQRTQQEDSAVYLCASSYGTSGRFNEQYFGPGTRLTVT.